The rows below give T cell receptor beta chains drawn from one sample of a study of blood T cell repertoires in COVID-19. Clones were sequenced by immunoSEQ multiplex PCR, and TCRdb holds only the in-frame ones, with some missing. The sample carries 43,000 or so clones, around 83% recorded once. The sequenced material came from peripheral blood. All receptors derive from a woman of 80 years or more with acute or convalescent COVID-19. Each CDR3 is given with its conserved first and last residue. The order of the fields is CDR3 length, V gene, CDR3 protein.

13,TRBV12-3/TRBV12-4,CASSFGGKETQYF
13,TRBV12-3/TRBV12-4,CASSLDNNQPQHF
15,TRBV14,CASSLGGSPYNEQFF
13,TRBV3-1/TRBV3-2,CASSPKGVNGYTF
14,TRBV7-6,CASTRDRHNSPLHF
16,TRBV5-1,CASSRTGGASKDTQYF
13,TRBV9,CASSVTIQETQYF
13,TRBV19,CASSIGQGYEQYF
15,TRBV5-1,CASSRVGGAVDTQYF
15,TRBV5-5,CASSLEAGGPDTQYF
17,TRBV19,CASSIRAGGSGANVLTF
11,TRBV6-6,CASFGFAEAFF
12,TRBV10-3,CAISVAGAGYTF
14,TRBV7-9,CASHPDRSYTEAFF
16,TRBV11-2,CASSLVTTGGGSPLHF
13,TRBV19,CASRTLGTGGYTF
15,TRBV27,CASSSQVALYNEQFF
13,TRBV30,CAWTEQIPYGYTF
13,TRBV12-3/TRBV12-4,CASSLDRELGYTF
13,TRBV5-1,CASSRDRVWGSSF
16,TRBV5-8,CASSLALVLSTDTQYF
13,TRBV7-3,CASSPAGGNTIYF
17,TRBV6-6,CASSRAGTGPGRSPLHF
19,TRBV3-1/TRBV3-2,CASSQDISLGRGGHNEQFF
13,TRBV6-5,CATWGDEIKTQYF
15,TRBV19,CASSPGQGRHNEQFF
16,TRBV6-5,CASSSATLHSYNEQFF
13,TRBV5-5,CASRDKNNSPLHF
16,TRBV12-5,CASGLGSGTGRSPLHF
15,TRBV11-2,CASAGWAGGFYGYTF
16,TRBV18,CASSPEQSHSGNTIYF
14,TRBV12-5,CASGFQGRGETQYF
14,TRBV5-1,CASSWGTQNEKLFF
13,TRBV19,CASKTGGAETQYF
14,TRBV19,CASSQDRTNEKLFF
14,TRBV19,CASSTTGGFGFAFF
14,TRBV10-3,CAISDMSLSYEQYF
17,TRBV2,CASSEARYARSSYEQYF
12,TRBV2,CASSGSNTEAFF
18,TRBV5-4,CASSFGLAETLFGDTQYF
15,TRBV5-4,CASSPTGATSYEQYF
15,TRBV14,CASSQDLGAGEKLFF